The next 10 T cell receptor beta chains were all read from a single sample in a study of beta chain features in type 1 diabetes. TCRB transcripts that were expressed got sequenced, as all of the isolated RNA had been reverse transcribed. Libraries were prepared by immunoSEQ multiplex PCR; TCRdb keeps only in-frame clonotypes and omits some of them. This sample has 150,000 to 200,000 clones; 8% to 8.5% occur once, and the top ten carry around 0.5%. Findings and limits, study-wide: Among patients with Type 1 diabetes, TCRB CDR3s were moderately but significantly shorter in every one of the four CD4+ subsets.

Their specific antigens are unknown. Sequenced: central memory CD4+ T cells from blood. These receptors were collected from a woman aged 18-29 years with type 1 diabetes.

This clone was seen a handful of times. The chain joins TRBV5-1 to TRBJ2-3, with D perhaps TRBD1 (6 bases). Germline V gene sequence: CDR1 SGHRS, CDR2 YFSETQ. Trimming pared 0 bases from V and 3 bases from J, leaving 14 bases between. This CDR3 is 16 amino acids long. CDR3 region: CASSLGGTHGTDTQYF. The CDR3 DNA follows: TGCGCCAGCAGCTTGGGTGGGACACATGGTACAGATACGCAGTATTTT.

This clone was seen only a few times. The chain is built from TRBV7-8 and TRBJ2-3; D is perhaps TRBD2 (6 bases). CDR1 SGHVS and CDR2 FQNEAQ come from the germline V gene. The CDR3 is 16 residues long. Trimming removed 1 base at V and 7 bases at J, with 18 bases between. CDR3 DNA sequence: TGTGCCAGCAGCTTAGGTGACCCGGGACTTCCCCATACGCAGTATTTT. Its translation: CASSLGDPGLPHTQYF.

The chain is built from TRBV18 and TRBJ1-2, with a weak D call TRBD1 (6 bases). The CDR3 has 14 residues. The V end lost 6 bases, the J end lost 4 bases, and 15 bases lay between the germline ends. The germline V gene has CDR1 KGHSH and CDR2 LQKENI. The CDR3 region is CASSLADSSYGYTF. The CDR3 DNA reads TGTGCCAGCTCCCTAGCGGACAGTTCCTATGGCTACACCTTC.

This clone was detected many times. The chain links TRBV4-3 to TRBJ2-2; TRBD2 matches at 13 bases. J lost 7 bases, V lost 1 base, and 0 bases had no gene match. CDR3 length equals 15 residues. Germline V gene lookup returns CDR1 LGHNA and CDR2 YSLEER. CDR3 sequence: CASSQGTSGSGELFF. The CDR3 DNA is TGCGCCAGCAGCCAAGGGACTAGCGGGAGCGGGGAGCTGTTTTTT.

The CDR3 DNA follows: TGTGCCATCAACAGGATTAGCGGGGGGGCCGATGAGCAGTTCTTC. It codes for CAINRISGGADEQFF. The V call is TRBV10-3, the J call TRBJ2-1; TRBD2 matches 11 bases. The V gene end was trimmed by 7 bases and the J gene end by 8 bases; junction bases not matched to a gene: 10. The CDR3 loop spans 15 amino acids. CDR1 and CDR2 from the germline V gene are ENHRY and SYGVKD.

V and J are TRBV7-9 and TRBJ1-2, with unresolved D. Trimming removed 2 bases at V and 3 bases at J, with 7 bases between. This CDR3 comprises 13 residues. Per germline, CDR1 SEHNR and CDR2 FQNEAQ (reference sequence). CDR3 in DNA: TGTGCCAGCAGCTTAAGCGGGTACTATGGCTACACCTTC. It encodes CASSLSGYYGYTF. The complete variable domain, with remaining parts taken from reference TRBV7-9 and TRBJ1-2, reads DTGVSQNPRHKITKRGQNVTFRCDPISEHNRLYWYRQTLGQGPEFLTYFQNEAQLEKSRLLSDRFSAERPKGSFSTLEIQRTEQGDSAMYLCASSLSGYYGYTFGSGTRLTVV.

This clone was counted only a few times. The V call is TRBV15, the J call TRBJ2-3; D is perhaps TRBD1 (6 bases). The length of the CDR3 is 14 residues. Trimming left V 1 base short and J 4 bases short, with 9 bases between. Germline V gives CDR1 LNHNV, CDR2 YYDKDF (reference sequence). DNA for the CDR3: TGTGCCACCAGCAGAGGGACAGAGTCAGATACGCAGTATTTT. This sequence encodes CATSRGTESDTQYF. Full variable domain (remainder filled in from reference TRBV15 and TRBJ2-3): DAMVIQNPRYQVTQFGKPVTLSCSQTLNHNVMYWYQQKSSQAPKLLFHYYDKDFNNEADTPDNFQSRRPNTSFCFLDIRSPGLGDTAMYLCATSRGTESDTQYFGPGTRLTVL.

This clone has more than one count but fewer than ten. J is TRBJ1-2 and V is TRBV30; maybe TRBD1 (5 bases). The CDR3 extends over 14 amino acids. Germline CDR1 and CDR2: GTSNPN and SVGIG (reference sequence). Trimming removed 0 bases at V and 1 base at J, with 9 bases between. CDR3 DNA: TGTGCCTGGAGTGTAGGGGTCCTTAACTATGGCTACACCTTC. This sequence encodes CAWSVGVLNYGYTF.

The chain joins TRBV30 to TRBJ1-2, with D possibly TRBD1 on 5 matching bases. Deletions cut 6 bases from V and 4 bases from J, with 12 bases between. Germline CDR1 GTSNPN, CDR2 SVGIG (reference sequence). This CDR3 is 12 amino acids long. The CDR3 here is CACPGYGYGYTF. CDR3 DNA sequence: TGTGCCTGCCCAGGGTACGGCTATGGCTACACCTTC.

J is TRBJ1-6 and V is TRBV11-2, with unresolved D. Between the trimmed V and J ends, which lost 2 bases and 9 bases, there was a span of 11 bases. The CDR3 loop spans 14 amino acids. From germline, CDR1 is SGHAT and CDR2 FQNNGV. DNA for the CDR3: TGTGCCAGCAGCTTACTTCTAAGGAGTTCACCCCTCCACTTT. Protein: CASSLLLRSSPLHF.